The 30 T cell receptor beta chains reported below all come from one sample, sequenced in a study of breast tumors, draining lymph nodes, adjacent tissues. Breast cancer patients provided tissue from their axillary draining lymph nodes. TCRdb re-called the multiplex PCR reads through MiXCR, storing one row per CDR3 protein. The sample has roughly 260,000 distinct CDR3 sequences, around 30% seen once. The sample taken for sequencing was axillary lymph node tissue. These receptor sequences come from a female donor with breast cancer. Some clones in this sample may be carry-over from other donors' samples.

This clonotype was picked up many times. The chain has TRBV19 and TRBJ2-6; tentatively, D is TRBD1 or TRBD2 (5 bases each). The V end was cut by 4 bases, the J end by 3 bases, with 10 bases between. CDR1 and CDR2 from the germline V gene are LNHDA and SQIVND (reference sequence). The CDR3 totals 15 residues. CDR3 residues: CASSRGSHGANVLTF. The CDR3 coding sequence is TGTGCCAGTAGTAGGGGGTCTCATGGGGCCAACGTCCTGACTTTC. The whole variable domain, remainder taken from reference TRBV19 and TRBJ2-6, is DGGITQSPKYLFRKEGQNVTLSCEQNLNHDAMYWYRQDPGQGLRLIYYSQIVNDFQKGDIAEGYSVSREKKESFPLTVTSAQKNPTAFYLCASSRGSHGANVLTFGAGSRLTVL.

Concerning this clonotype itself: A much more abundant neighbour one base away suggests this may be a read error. The CDR3 here is CASSSLASLRGSSYNEQFF. Written as DNA, the CDR3 is TGTGCCAGCAGCTCCCTCGCTAGTCTACGGGGCAGCTCCTACAATGAGCAGTTCTTC. The rearrangement links TRBV7-2 to TRBJ2-1; tentatively, D is TRBD1 or TRBD2 (5 bases each). In germline, CDR1 is SGHTA, CDR2 FQGNSA. Trimming shortened V by 4 bases and J by 0 bases, and 22 bases separated the two germline ends. The CDR3 covers 19 residues. The full variable domain, with the rest looked up from reference TRBV7-2 and TRBJ2-1, is GAGVSQSPSNKVTEKGKDVELRCDPISGHTALYWYRQSLGQGLEFLIYFQGNSAPDKSGLPSDRFSAERTGGSVSTLTIQRTQQEDSAVYLCASSSLASLRGSSYNEQFFGPGTRLTVL.

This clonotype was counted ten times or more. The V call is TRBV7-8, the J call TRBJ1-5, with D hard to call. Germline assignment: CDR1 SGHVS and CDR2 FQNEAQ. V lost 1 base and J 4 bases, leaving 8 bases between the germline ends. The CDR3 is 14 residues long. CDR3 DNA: TGTGCCAGCAGCTTAGAACTAGGGAATCAGCCCCAGCATTTT. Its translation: CASSLELGNQPQHF.

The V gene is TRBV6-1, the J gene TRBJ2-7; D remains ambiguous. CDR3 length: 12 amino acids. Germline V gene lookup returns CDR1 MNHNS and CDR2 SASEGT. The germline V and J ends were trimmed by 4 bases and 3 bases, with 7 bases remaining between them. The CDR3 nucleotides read TGTGCCAGCAGTGGCGCGAACTACGAGCAGTACTTC. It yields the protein CASSGANYEQYF.

CDR3 DNA: TGTGCCAGCAGCTTAGGGCAGGGTGGGAACACCTTC. Encoded protein: CASSLGQGGNTF. The chain is built from TRBV7-9 and TRBJ1-2; D may be TRBD1 (5 bases). The CDR3 contains 12 residues. The V and J ends lost 1 base and 12 bases respectively, with 12 bases between them. The germline V gene encodes CDR1 SEHNR and CDR2 FQNEAQ (reference sequence).

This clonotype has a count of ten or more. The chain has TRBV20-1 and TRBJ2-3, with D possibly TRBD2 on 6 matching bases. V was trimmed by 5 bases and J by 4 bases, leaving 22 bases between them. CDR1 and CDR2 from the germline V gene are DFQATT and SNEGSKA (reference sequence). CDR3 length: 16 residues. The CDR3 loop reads CSARHLSGGEADTQYF. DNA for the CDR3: TGCAGTGCTCGCCACCTTAGCGGAGGGGAGGCAGATACGCAGTATTTT.

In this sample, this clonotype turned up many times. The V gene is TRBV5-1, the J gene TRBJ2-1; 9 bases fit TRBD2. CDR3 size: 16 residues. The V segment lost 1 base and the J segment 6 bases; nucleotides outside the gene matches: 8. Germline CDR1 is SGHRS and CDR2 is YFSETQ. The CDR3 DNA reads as TGCGCCAGCAGCTTGTCGTTAGCGGGAGTGGGCAATGAGCAGTTCTTC. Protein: CASSLSLAGVGNEQFF.

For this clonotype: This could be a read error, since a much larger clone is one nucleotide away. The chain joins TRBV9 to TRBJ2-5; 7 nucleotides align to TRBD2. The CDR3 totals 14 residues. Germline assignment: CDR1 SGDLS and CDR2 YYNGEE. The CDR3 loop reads CASSVSIGRETQSF. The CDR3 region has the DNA TGTGCCAGCAGCGTATCTATAGGGCGGGAGACCCAGTCCTTC.

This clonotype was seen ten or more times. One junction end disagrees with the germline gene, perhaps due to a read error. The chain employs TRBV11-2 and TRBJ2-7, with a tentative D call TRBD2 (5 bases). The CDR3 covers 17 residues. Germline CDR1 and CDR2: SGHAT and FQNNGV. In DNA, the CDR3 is TGTGCCAGCAGCTTGTGGTTAGCGCCAGAGGTGTCCTCCGAGCAGTACTTC. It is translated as CASSLWLAPEVSSEQYF.

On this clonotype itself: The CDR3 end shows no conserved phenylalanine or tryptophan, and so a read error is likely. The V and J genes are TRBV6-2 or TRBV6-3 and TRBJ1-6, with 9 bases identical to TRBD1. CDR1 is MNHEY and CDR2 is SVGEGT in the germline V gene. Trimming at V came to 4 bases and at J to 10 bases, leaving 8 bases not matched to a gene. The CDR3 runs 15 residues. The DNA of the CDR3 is TGTGCCAGCAGTTCTAAGACAGGGGGAGTCTCACCCCTCCACTCT. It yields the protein CASSSKTGGVSPLHS.

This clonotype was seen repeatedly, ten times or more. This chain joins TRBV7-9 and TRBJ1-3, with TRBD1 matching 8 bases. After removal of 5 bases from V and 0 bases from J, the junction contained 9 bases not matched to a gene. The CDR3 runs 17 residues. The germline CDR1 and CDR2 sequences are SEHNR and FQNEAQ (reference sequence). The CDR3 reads CASSPVDRGLSGNTIYF. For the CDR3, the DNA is TGTGCCAGCAGCCCCGTTGACAGGGGACTCTCTGGAAACACCATATATTTT.

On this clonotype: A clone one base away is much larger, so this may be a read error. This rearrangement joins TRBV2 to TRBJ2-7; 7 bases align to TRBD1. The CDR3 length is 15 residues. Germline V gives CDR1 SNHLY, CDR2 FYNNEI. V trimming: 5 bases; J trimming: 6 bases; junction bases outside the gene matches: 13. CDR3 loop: CASSLQGTGTCEQYF. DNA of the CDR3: TGTGCCAGCAGTCTACAGGGGACGGGAACCTGCGAGCAGTACTTC.

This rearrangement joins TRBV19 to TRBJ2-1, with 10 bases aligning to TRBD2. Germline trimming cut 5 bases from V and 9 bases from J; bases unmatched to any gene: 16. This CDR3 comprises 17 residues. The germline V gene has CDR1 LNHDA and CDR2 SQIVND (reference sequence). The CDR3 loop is CASSPLAGVTSNSEQFF. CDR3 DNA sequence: TGTGCCAGTAGTCCTCTAGCGGGAGTCACTTCTAACAGTGAGCAGTTCTTC.

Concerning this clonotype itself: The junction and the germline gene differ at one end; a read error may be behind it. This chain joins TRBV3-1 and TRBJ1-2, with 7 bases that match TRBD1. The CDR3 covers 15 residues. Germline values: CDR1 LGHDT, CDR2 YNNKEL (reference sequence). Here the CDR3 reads CASSQEVQGGYDYTF. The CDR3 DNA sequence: TGTGCCAGCAGCCAAGAAGTTCAGGGGGGCTATGACTACACCTTC.

For the CDR3, the DNA is TGTGCCAGCAGTTTTTGGGGGGATGAAAAACTGTTTTTT. Amino acids: CASSFWGDEKLFF. This chain links TRBV27 with TRBJ1-4, with D possibly TRBD1 on 5 matching bases. The CDR3 has 13 amino acids. Per germline, CDR1 MNHEY and CDR2 SMNVEV (reference sequence). V lost 3 bases and J 6 bases, leaving 8 bases between the germline ends.

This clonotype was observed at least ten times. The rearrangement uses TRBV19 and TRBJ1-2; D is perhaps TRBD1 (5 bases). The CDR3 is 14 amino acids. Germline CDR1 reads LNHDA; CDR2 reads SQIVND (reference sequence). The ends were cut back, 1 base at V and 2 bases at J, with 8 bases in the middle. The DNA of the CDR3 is TGTGCCAGTAGTATAGTCTACAGGAACTATGGCTACACCTTC. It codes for CASSIVYRNYGYTF.

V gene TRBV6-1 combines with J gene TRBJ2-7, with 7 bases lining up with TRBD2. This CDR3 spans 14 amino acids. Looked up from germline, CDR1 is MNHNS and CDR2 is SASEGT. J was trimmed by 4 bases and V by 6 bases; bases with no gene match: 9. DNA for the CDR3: TGTGCCAGCAGCACTACTAGCGAGAGATACGAGCAGTACTTC. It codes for CASSTTSERYEQYF.

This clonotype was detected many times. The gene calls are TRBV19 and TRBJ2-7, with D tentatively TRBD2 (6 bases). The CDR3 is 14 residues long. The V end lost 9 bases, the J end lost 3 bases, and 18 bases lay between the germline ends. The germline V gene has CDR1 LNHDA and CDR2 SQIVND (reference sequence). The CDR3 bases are TGTGCCAGCAGGGCGGGATCAGGGTACTACGAGCAGTACTTC. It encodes CASRAGSGYYEQYF.

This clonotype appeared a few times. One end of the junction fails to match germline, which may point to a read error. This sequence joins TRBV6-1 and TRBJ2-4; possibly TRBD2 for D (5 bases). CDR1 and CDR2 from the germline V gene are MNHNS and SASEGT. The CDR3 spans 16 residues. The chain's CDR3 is CASSQAIVGGKNIQYF. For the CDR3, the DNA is TGTGCCAGCAGTCAAGCGATAGTAGGAGGAAAAAACATTCAGTACTTC.

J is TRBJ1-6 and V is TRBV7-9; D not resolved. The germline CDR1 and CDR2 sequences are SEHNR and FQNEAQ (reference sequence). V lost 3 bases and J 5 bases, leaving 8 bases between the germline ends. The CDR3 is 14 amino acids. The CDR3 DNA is TGTGCCAGCAGCTTCTATGGGAATAATTCACCCCTCCACTTT. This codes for CASSFYGNNSPLHF. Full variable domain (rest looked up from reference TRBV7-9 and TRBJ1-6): DTGVSQNPRHKITKRGQNVTFRCDPISEHNRLYWYRQTLGQGPEFLTYFQNEAQLEKSRLLSDRFSAERPKGSFSTLEIQRTEQGDSAMYLCASSFYGNNSPLHFGNGTRLTVT.

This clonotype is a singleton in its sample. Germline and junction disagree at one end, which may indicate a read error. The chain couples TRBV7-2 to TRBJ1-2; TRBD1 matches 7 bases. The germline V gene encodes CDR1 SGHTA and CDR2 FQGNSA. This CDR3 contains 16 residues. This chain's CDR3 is CASSQDFRSRQGGHTF. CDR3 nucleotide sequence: TGTGCCAGCAGCCAAGATTTCAGGAGTAGACAGGGTGGCCACACCTTC.

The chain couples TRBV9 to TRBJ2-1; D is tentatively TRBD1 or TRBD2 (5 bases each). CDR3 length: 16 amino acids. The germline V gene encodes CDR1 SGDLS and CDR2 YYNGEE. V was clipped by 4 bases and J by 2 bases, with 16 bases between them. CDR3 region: CASSPTLGVPYNEQFF. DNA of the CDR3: TGTGCCAGCAGCCCCACTTTGGGGGTCCCCTACAATGAGCAGTTCTTC.

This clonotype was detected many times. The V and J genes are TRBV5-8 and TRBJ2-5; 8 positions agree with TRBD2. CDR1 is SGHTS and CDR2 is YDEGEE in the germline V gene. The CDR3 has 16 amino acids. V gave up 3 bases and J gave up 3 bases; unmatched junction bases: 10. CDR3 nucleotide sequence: TGTGCCAGCAGCTCCCCTCGACTAGCGACCAAAGAGACCCAGTACTTC. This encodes CASSSPRLATKETQYF. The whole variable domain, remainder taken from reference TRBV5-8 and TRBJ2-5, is EAGVTQSPTHLIKTRGQQATLRCSPISGHTSVYWYQQALGLGLQFLLWYDEGEERNRGNFPPRFSGRQFPNYSSELNVNALELEDSALYLCASSSPRLATKETQYFGPGTRLLVL.

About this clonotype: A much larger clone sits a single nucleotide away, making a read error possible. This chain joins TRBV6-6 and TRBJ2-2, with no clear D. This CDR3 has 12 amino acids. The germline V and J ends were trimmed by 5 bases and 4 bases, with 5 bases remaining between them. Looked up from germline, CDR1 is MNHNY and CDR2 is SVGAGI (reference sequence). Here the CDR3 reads CASSLLTGELFF. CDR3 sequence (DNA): TGTGCCAGCAGTCTCCTCACCGGGGAGCTGTTTTTT.

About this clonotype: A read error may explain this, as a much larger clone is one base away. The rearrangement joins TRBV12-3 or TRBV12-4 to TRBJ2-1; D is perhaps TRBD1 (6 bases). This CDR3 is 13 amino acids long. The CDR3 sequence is CAGSPGQPNEQFF. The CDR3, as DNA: TGTGCCGGCAGCCCGGGACAACCCAATGAGCAGTTCTTC.

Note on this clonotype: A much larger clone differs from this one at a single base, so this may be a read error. Here the CDR3 reads CASSLASPGSEQFF. CDR3 bases: TGTGCCAGCAGCTTGGCGAGCCCCGGGAGTGAGCAGTTCTTC. The gene calls are TRBV5-8 and TRBJ2-1; a possible D gene is TRBD2 (6 bases). CDR3 size: 14 residues. The germline CDR1 and CDR2 sequences are SGHTS and YDEGEE. V was clipped by 0 bases and J by 9 bases, with 13 bases between them.

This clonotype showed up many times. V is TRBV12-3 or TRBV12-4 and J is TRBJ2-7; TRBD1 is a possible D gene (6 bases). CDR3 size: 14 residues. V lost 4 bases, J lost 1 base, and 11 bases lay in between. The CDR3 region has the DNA TGTGCCAGCAGTTCGACGGACAGTTCCTACGAGCAGTACTTC. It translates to CASSSTDSSYEQYF.

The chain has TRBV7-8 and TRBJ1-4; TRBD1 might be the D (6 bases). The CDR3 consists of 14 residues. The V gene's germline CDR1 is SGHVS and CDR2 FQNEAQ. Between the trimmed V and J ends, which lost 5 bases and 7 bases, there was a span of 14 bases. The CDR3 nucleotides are TGTGCCAGCAGCCCGGGGGGCGGGAGTGAAAAACTGTTTTTT. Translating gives CASSPGGGSEKLFF.

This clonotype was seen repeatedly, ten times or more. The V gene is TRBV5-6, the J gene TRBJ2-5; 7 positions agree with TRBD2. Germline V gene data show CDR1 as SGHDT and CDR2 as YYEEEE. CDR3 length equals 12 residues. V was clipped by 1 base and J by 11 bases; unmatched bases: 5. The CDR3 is CASSLSTSPQYF. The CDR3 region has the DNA TGTGCCAGCAGCTTGTCGACTAGCCCTCAGTACTTC.

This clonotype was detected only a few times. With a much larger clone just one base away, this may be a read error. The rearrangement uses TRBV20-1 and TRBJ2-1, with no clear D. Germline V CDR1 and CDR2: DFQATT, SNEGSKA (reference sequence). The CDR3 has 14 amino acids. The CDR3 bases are TGCAGTGATAGAGAGGCAGTCTCCTACAATGAGCAGTTCTTC. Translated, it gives CSDREAVSYNEQFF.